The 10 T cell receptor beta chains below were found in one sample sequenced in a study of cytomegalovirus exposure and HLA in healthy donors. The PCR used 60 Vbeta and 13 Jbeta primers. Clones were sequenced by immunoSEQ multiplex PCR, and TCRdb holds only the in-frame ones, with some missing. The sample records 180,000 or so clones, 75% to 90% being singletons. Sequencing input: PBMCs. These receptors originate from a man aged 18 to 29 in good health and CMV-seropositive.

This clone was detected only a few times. Here the CDR3 reads CASSQDNGAYEQYF. The CDR3 DNA follows: TGCGCCAGCAGCCAAGATAACGGAGCCTACGAGCAGTACTTC. V and J are TRBV4-1 and TRBJ2-7; D gene unclear. V dropped 0 bases and J dropped 2 bases, with 8 bases sitting between them. The CDR3 totals 14 residues. CDR1 and CDR2 from the germline V gene are MGHRA and YSYEKL.

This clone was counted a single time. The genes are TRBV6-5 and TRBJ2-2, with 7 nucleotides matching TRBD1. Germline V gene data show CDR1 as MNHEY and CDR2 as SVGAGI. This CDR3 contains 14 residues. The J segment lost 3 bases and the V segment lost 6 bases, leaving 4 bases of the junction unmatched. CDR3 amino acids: CASSPQGYTGELFF. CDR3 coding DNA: TGTGCCAGCAGCCCACAGGGGTACACCGGGGAGCTGTTTTTT.

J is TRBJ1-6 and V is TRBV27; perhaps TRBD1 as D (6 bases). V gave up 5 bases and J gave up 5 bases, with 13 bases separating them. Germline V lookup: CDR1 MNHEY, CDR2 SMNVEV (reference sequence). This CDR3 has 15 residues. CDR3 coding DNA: TGTGCCAGCAGTCCGGACAGAGAACATAATTCACCCCTCCACTTT. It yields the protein CASSPDREHNSPLHF.

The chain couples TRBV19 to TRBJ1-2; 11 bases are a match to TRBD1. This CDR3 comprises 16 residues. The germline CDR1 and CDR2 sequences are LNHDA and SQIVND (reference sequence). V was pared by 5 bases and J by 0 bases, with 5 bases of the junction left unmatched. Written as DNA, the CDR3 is TGTGCCAGTAGTCTAGGACAGGGGGCTACTAACTATGGCTACACCTTC. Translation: CASSLGQGATNYGYTF.

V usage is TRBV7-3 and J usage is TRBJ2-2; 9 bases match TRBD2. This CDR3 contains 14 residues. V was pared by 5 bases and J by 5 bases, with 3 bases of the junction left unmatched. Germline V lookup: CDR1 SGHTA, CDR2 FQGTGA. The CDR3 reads CASSLGLATGELFF. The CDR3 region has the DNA TGTGCCAGCAGCCTTGGACTAGCGACCGGGGAGCTGTTTTTT.

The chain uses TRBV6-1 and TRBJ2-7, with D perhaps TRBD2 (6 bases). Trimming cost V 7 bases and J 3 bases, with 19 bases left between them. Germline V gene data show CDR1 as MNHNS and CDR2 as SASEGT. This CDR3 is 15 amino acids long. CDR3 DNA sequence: TGTGCCAGCACCCCACCGGGACTCCACCACTACGAGCAGTACTTC. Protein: CASTPPGLHHYEQYF.

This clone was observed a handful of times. For the CDR3, the DNA is TGTGCCAGCAGCTTGCCTGTTACAGGATCTAATGAAAAACTGTTTTTT. This translates into CASSLPVTGSNEKLFF. The chain is built from TRBV5-8 and TRBJ1-4, with D tentatively TRBD1 (5 bases). V lost 1 base, J lost 3 bases, and 13 bases lay in between. The germline CDR1 and CDR2 sequences are SGHTS and YDEGEE. The CDR3 extends over 16 amino acids. The whole variable domain, remainder taken from reference TRBV5-8 and TRBJ1-4, is EAGVTQSPTHLIKTRGQQATLRCSPISGHTSVYWYQQALGLGLQFLLWYDEGEERNRGNFPPRFSGRQFPNYSSELNVNALELEDSALYLCASSLPVTGSNEKLFFGSGTQLSVL.

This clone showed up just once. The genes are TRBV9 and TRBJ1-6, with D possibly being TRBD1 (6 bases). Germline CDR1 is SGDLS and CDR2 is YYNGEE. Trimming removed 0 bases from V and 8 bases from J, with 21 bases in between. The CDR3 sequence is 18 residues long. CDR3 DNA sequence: TGTGCCAGCAGCGTAGGTATATCGGGAGGCCCAGGGGATTCACCCCTCCACTTT. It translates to CASSVGISGGPGDSPLHF.

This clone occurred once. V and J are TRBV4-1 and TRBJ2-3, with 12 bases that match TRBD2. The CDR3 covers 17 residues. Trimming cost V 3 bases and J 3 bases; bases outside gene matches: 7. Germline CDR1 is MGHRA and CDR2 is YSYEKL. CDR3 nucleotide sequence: TGCGCCAGCAGCCAGGAGCCTAGCGGGGGGGCAACAGATACGCAGTATTTT. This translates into CASSQEPSGGATDTQYF.

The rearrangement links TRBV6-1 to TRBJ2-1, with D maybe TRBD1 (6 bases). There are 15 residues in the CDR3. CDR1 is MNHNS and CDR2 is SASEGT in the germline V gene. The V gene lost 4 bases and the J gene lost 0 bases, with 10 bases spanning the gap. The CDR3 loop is CASSARGSSYNEQFF. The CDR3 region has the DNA TGTGCCAGCAGTGCCAGGGGTAGCTCCTACAATGAGCAGTTCTTC.